This TCR beta chain was identified in a study of OX40 agonist ivuxolimab in advanced cancers. At the level of the whole study: Ivuxolimab was an agonistic, fully human IgG2 monoclonal antibody directed against OX40 (CD134), a costimulatory receptor. The paper describes the monotherapy dose-escalation part (N of about 57 patients) of the phase I trial of ivuxolimab. Patients were allowed to have had prior anti-PD-1, anti-PD-L1 or anti-CTLA-4 therapy, and approximately 40% of the dose-escalation patients had been treated with checkpoint inhibitors. The purpose of peripheral TCRbeta sequencing was to test whether ivuxolimab changed TCR sequence diversity and led to clonal T-cell expansion. The dose-escalation cohort was almost 85% male with a mean age of 60 years, ranging from about 23 to 85. Three dose-escalation patients achieved partial responses, one with hepatocellular carcinoma and two with cutaneous melanoma. Intravenous ivuxolimab was administered to patients every 2 weeks at six dose levels: 0.01, 0.1, 0.3, 1.5, 3 and 10 mg/kg. Of the approximately 53 patients in dose escalation, 19 had hepatocellular carcinoma, about 15 had melanoma, 9 had renal cell carcinoma and 9 had head and neck cancer.

V sheds 6 bases and J sheds 5 bases, leaving 22 bases between their ends. Taken from cysteine to phenylalanine, the CDR3 has 16 residues. Only the CDR3 DNA stays, 48 bases, in frame from base 1. Reading the germline V gene (reference sequence) gives CDR1 LNHDA and CDR2 SQIVND. Genomic DNA was extracted from sorted cells for sequencing of the TCRbeta CDR3 region. TCRbeta CDR3 regions were sequenced using the immunoSEQ Assay. TCRdb obtained this table from immuneACCESS and retained in-frame rearrangements with V and J assigned. These tables miss some clones; where compared with another copy, unresolved V genes account for less than half of the shortfall, and the remainder is unexplained. The sample includes 13,000 to 15,000 clones, with 75% to 80% observed a single time. The ten largest clones take up about 15% of the sample. The research as a whole found: Low levels of normalized T-cell clonal expansion were also shown by some nonresponding patients. After ivuxolimab, more expanded clones were found on average in CD8+ T cells than in CD4+ T cells. In the 0.1-3.0 mg/kg groups, partial responders were among the patients with the lowest normalized peripheral clonal expansion, particularly in CD8+ T cells. Antigen specificity was not determined for the clonally expanded peripheral T cells. Clonal expansion of both CD4+ and CD8+ blood T cells was observed from baseline to week 6 at doses 0.1 to 3.0 mg/kg.

The trial excluded patients who had a history of autoimmune disease or were on systemic immunosuppression. Peripheral blood for TCR sequencing was drawn from every dose cohort at baseline, at cycle 4 day 1 and at cycle 7 day 1. Samples came from an open-label, multicenter, first-in-human phase I dose-escalation trial of ivuxolimab. Adults with locally advanced or metastatic melanoma, renal cell, hepatocellular, or head and neck squamous cell carcinoma were enrolled in the trial. Before TCR sequencing, CD4+ and CD8+ T cells were separately sorted from peripheral blood. Regarding this clone: Its antigen is still unknown. Base qualities are not at hand, and no much larger clone is one base apart.

This clonotype originated in an adult with an advanced solid tumor such as melanoma, head and neck, liver or kidney cancer. Specimen: CD4+ or CD8+ T cells sorted from blood, collected in a trial of the OX40 agonist ivuxolimab. The V and J genes are TRBV19 and TRBJ1-1; TRBD1 is perhaps the D gene, given 6 matching bases. CDR3 reads: CASRDRTHRARTEAFF. The DNA is as follows: TGTGCCAGTAGGGACCGTACACACAGGGCTAGGACTGAAGCTTTCTTT.